This T cell receptor (beta chain) was obtained from a study of control samples from healthy donors and cancer patients. There are 15 residues in the CDR3. Between the trimmed V and J ends, which lost 5 bases and 1 base, there was a span of 14 bases. The germline V gene has CDR1 SGHAT and CDR2 FQNNGV. The assay was immunoSEQ multiplex PCR, and TCRdb's table has in-frame clones only and misses some. The repertoire holds under 30,000 clones, with around 80% as singletons. The chain is built from TRBV11-2 and TRBJ1-2, with a possible D match to TRBD1 (6 bases). The receptor comes from a man aged 60 to 75 with head and neck cancer. Sequencing was carried out using PBMCs. CDR3 sequence (DNA): TGTGCCAGCAGCCCCCTGCGGACAGTTAACTATGGCTACACCTTC. Its translation is CASSPLRTVNYGYTF.